This record concerns one T cell receptor beta chain sequence. Its antigen is unknown. This sample was included in a study of PD-1 blockade in classical Hodgkin lymphoma. The patients all showed relapse after autologous stem cell transplantation, while their brentuximab vedotin exposure varied. Magnetic negative selection isolated CD8+ T cells from thawed PBMCs. Study-wide points: By C4D1, diversity of CD4+ TCRs had risen significantly, whereas that of CD8+ TCRs had not.

Here immunoSEQ multiplex PCR was the method, and the copy in TCRdb shows in-frame clones only, minus some. This table has 10,000 to 15,000 clones, 65% to 80% appearing once. This receptor was identified in a human donor with classical Hodgkin lymphoma. Source: CD8+ T cells from blood, taken at baseline.

CDR3 in amino acids: CASSLGQINEKLFF. The DNA for the CDR3 is TGTGCCAGCAGCTTGGGGCAGATCAATGAAAAACTGTTTTTT. The chain carries TRBV5-5 and TRBJ1-4; D call uncertain. The CDR3 extends over 14 amino acids. Germline V gene data show CDR1 as SGHKS and CDR2 as YYEKEE (reference sequence). Trimming took 0 bases from V and 5 from J, leaving 8 bases between them.